These 16 T cell receptor beta chains were all obtained from the same sample, sequenced in a study of T cells in Graves' hyperthyroidism and ophthalmopathy. Amplification of TCR beta CDR3 regions used RNA as the template. TCR CDR3 regions were first amplified by RT-PCR with HTBI primers. TCRdb passed the multiplex PCR reads through MiXCR, listing each CDR3 protein once. The table has about 300,000 distinct CDR3 sequences, roughly a fifth seen once. The sequenced material came from blood. The origin of the receptors is a man in his fifties with Graves' ophthalmopathy.

The V gene is TRBV29-1, the J gene TRBJ1-2, with D maybe TRBD1 (6 bases). The V gene's germline CDR1 is SQVTM and CDR2 ANQGSEA. V was shortened by 7 bases and J by 2 bases, with 11 bases between the two germline ends. CDR3 length equals 12 residues. In DNA, the CDR3 is TGCAGCGCCAATGACAGGAACTATGGCTACACCTTC. Protein product: CSANDRNYGYTF.

In its sample, this clonotype was seen many times. The V gene is TRBV2, the J gene TRBJ2-1, with TRBD2 matching over 9 bases. The trim removed 9 bases at V and 3 bases at J, leaving 12 bases unmatched. CDR1 and CDR2 from the germline V gene are SNHLY and FYNNEI. The CDR3 has 16 residues. The CDR3 sequence is CASGGALAGVYNEQFF. CDR3 nucleotides: TGTGCCAGTGGCGGAGCGTTAGCGGGGGTCTACAATGAGCAGTTCTTC.

The CDR3 loop reads CATQSTSGSQETQYF. CDR3 nucleotides: TGTGCCACCCAGTCCACTAGCGGCTCCCAAGAGACCCAGTACTTC. This chain uses TRBV15 with TRBJ2-5; 8 positions agree with TRBD2. CDR3 length: 15 amino acids. Germline CDR1 is LNHNV and CDR2 is YYDKDF (reference sequence). The trim removed 8 bases at V and 1 base at J, leaving 9 bases unmatched.

This clonotype was seen many times. The chain combines TRBV11-2 with TRBJ2-3, with 7 nucleotides matching TRBD1. Looked up from germline, CDR1 is SGHAT and CDR2 is FQNNGV. CDR3 length: 16 amino acids. The V segment lost 4 bases and the J segment 2 bases; nucleotides outside the gene matches: 9. CDR3: CASSSATGTVTDTQYF. The CDR3 nucleotides are TGTGCCAGCAGCTCTGCGACAGGGACGGTCACAGATACGCAGTATTTT.

This chain uses TRBV5-1 with TRBJ2-1, with 11 bases identical to TRBD1. CDR1 SGHRS and CDR2 YFSETQ come from the germline V gene. Losses at the gene ends were 4 bases for V and 8 bases for J; bases not matched to a gene: 8. CDR3 length: 15 amino acids. CDR3 region: CASSPGQGATYEQFF. The DNA of the CDR3 is TGCGCCAGCAGCCCCGGACAGGGGGCAACATATGAGCAGTTCTTC.

This clonotype was observed many times. This sequence joins TRBV5-1 and TRBJ1-1; TRBD1 matches 7 bases. Germline trimming cut 0 bases from V and 6 bases from J; bases unmatched to any gene: 5. In germline, CDR1 is SGHRS, CDR2 YFSETQ. This CDR3 is 14 amino acids long. The CDR3 is CASSLGQGVAEAFF. CDR3 sequence (DNA): TGCGCCAGCAGCTTGGGACAGGGAGTCGCTGAAGCTTTCTTT. Based on the CDR3 plus reference TRBV5-1 and TRBJ1-1, the full variable domain is KAGVTQTPRYLIKTRGQQVTLSCSPISGHRSVSWYQQTPGQGLQFLFEYFSETQRNKGNFPGRFSGRQFSNSRSEMNVSTLELGDSALYLCASSLGQGVAEAFFGQGTRLTVV.

This clonotype has at least ten counts. CDR3 amino acids: CASSELRLTGQETQYF. For the CDR3, the DNA is TGCGCCAGCAGTGAATTGCGGTTAACAGGACAAGAGACCCAGTACTTC. The chain combines TRBV10-2 with TRBJ2-5, with D perhaps matching TRBD1 (5 bases). The CDR3 loop spans 16 amino acids. Germline CDR1 WSHSY, CDR2 SAAADI. The V and J ends lost 3 bases and 2 bases respectively, with 16 bases between them.

A note on this clonotype: This clone may be a read error of a much larger clone one base away. The chain carries TRBV20-1 and TRBJ2-7; D is undetermined. CDR1 and CDR2 (germline): DFQATT, SNEGSKA (reference sequence). The CDR3 is made up of 11 amino acids. Trimming stripped 0 bases from V and 7 bases from J, with 7 bases between. As DNA, the CDR3 is TGCAGTGCTAGAGATCAGAGGGAGCAGTACTTC. Its protein product is CSARDQREQYF.

In its sample, this clonotype was seen a few times. The chain employs TRBV24-1 and TRBJ2-7, with D possibly TRBD2 on 7 matching bases. V shed 10 bases and J shed 4 bases, with 13 bases lying between them. The CDR3 is 12 residues long. The germline CDR1 and CDR2 sequences are KGHDR and SFDVKD. CDR3 bases: TGTGCCACGCGGGGGACAACTTACGAGCAGTACTTC. The encoded protein is CATRGTTYEQYF.

This clonotype was recorded at least ten times. The J gene is TRBJ1-2, the V gene TRBV20-1; 7 nucleotides line up with TRBD1. The germline V gene has CDR1 DFQATT and CDR2 SNEGSKA (reference sequence). The CDR3 sequence is 14 residues long. Unmatched junction bases numbered 7, after V lost 3 bases and J lost 3 bases. The CDR3 protein is CSARRRGTDYGYTF. The CDR3 coding sequence is TGCAGTGCTAGGCGCCGAGGGACAGACTATGGCTACACCTTC.

V and J are TRBV6-1 and TRBJ1-6, with D unresolved. The CDR3 is made up of 14 amino acids. Trimming pared 5 bases from V and 9 bases from J, leaving 14 bases between. CDR1 is MNHNS, CDR2 SASEGT, per germline. CDR3 coding DNA: TGTGCCAGCAGTTTCCAGAGGCTTGCTTCACCCCTCCACTTT. Protein product: CASSFQRLASPLHF.

The V gene is TRBV30, the J gene TRBJ1-2; 10 nucleotides agree with TRBD1. CDR1 and CDR2 (germline): GTSNPN, SVGIG (reference sequence). Germline trimming cut 4 bases from V and 9 bases from J; bases unmatched to any gene: 8. This CDR3 spans 13 amino acids. The CDR3 is CAWTVTGGSSYTF. The CDR3 region has the DNA TGTGCCTGGACCGTGACAGGGGGCAGTAGCTACACCTTC.

The V call is TRBV20-1, the J call TRBJ2-5; D not certain. This CDR3 contains 11 residues. V gave up 1 base and J gave up 9 bases, with 9 bases separating them. Germline loops: CDR1 DFQATT, CDR2 SNEGSKA (reference sequence). As DNA, the CDR3 is TGCAGTGCTAGAGCACCTAGGGCCCAGTACTTC. Amino acids: CSARAPRAQYF.

The V gene is TRBV29-1, the J gene TRBJ2-7; TRBD1 matches 11 bases. The CDR3 runs to 13 residues. Trimming took 3 bases from V and 4 from J; bases not matched to a gene: 2. Germline V lookup: CDR1 SQVTM, CDR2 ANQGSEA. The CDR3 region is CSVDGTGGYEQYF. The CDR3 bases are TGCAGCGTTGACGGGACAGGGGGATACGAGCAGTACTTC.

The V and J genes are TRBV9 and TRBJ2-3; TRBD2 matches at 7 bases. The trim removed 4 bases at V and 4 bases at J, leaving 3 bases unmatched. Per the germline V gene, CDR1 is SGDLS and CDR2 is YYNGEE. The CDR3 loop spans 13 amino acids. The CDR3 is CASSRGEPDTQYF. As DNA, the CDR3 is TGTGCCAGCAGCCGGGGGGAACCAGATACGCAGTATTTT. The full variable domain, with the rest looked up from reference TRBV9 and TRBJ2-3, is DSGVTQTPKHLITATGQRVTLRCSPRSGDLSVYWYQQSLDQGLQFLIQYYNGEERAKGNILERFSAQQFPDLHSELNLSSLELGDSALYFCASSRGEPDTQYFGPGTRLTVL.

This clonotype was seen more than once but under ten times. This chain connects TRBV18 to TRBJ2-7; D ambiguous. CDR1 is KGHSH, CDR2 LQKENI, per germline. V was shortened by 6 bases and J by 7 bases, with 16 bases between the two germline ends. The CDR3 is 13 residues long. The CDR3 bases are TGTGCCAGCTCGGTTGGGCCCTTACAAGAGCAGTACTTC. Protein sequence: CASSVGPLQEQYF.